These 7 T cell receptor beta chains were all obtained from the same sample, sequenced in a study of response to subunit inactivated influenza vaccine. TCRdb re-derived calls from the RT-PCR reads in MiXCR, one entry per CDR3 protein. The sample holds a few hundred thousand distinct CDR3 sequences, over 9% seen once. These records were also assigned to another study, of T cells expressing NK-cell markers. In that study: Production of TCR beta cDNA relied on 5'RACE template switching with UMIs.

Specimen: PBMCs from blood, collected on the day of vaccination. The receptors shown here come from a man aged 50 or older who received an inactivated influenza vaccine.

This clonotype has just a few counts. The chain has TRBV12-3 or TRBV12-4 and TRBJ1-5; TRBD1 aligns across 7 bases. V lost 1 base to trimming and J lost 3 bases; unmatched junction nucleotides: 9. CDR3 size: 17 residues. CDR3 sequence (DNA): TGTGCCAGCAGTTTAGGGGACAGCCGCCTATTCAATCAGCCCCAGCATTTT. Its protein product is CASSLGDSRLFNQPQHF.

This clonotype came up a few times. The rearrangement joins TRBV5-1 to TRBJ2-7; D is possibly TRBD1 or TRBD2 (5 bases each). There are 14 residues in the CDR3. With 0 bases removed from V and 5 bases from J, the gap between germline ends came to 12 bases. The V gene's germline CDR1 is SGHRS and CDR2 YFSETQ. The CDR3 bases are TGCGCCAGCAGCTTGGAGAGGGGCCCTAACGAGCAGTACTTC. This translates into CASSLERGPNEQYF.

This clonotype was observed a handful of times. The gene calls are TRBV3-1 and TRBJ2-4; D is undetermined. The germline V and J ends were trimmed by 3 bases and 4 bases, with 19 bases remaining between them. CDR3 length: 17 residues. CDR1 and CDR2 from the germline V gene are LGHDT and YNNKEL (reference sequence). The chain's CDR3 is CASSHARLFSSKNIQYF. Written as DNA, the CDR3 is TGTGCCAGCAGCCATGCTCGCCTGTTTAGCAGTAAAAACATTCAGTACTTC.

This chain joins TRBV11-2 and TRBJ1-2, with D unresolved. CDR3 length: 15 residues. Germline assignment: CDR1 SGHAT and CDR2 FQNNGV. V lost 0 bases to trimming and J lost 6 bases, with 14 bases between them. The CDR3 bases are TGTGCCAGCAGCTTAGAATTGGGCAGGATCGATGGCTACACCTTC. Its protein product is CASSLELGRIDGYTF.

In its sample, this clonotype was seen many times. The chain recombines TRBV7-8 with TRBJ1-1; no definite D call. V was trimmed by 7 bases and J by 4 bases, leaving 10 bases between them. The CDR3 length is 12 residues. CDR1 SGHVS and CDR2 FQNEAQ come from the germline V gene. The CDR3 spells CASNKEGTEAFF. CDR3 in DNA: TGTGCCAGCAACAAGGAGGGCACTGAAGCTTTCTTT. Supplemented by reference TRBV7-8 and TRBJ1-1, the full variable domain reads GAGVSQSPRYKVAKRGQDVALRCDPISGHVSLFWYQQALGQGPEFLTYFQNEAQLDKSGLPSDRFFAERPEGSVSTLKIQRTQQEDSAVYLCASNKEGTEAFFGQGTRLTVV.

This clonotype was observed at least ten times. The genes are TRBV28 and TRBJ2-7; D unclear. The CDR3 consists of 15 residues. The V gene's germline CDR1 is MDHEN and CDR2 SYDVKM. Trimming stripped 2 bases from V and 3 bases from J, with 14 bases between. CDR3 nucleotide sequence: TGTGCCAGCAGTTTAAGGCTGTGGACCGACTACGAGCAGTACTTC. Its translation is CASSLRLWTDYEQYF.

This clonotype was seen a few times. The gene calls are TRBV9 and TRBJ2-1; D is ambiguous. CDR3 length equals 15 residues. CDR1 SGDLS and CDR2 YYNGEE come from the germline V gene. V lost 0 bases, J lost 0 bases, and 7 bases lay in between. The DNA of the CDR3 is TGTGCCAGCAGCGTAGCGAGCAGCTCCTACAATGAGCAGTTCTTC. This translates into CASSVASSSYNEQFF.